This record concerns one TCR beta chain sequence. What it recognizes is unknown. The CDR3 extends over 11 amino acids. V dropped 3 bases and J dropped 5 bases, with 7 bases sitting between them. Per the germline V gene, CDR1 is DFQATT and CDR2 is SNEGSKA (reference sequence). Treatment defined: oral pan-JAK inhibitor, 5-10 mg twice daily. The sample belongs to a study of CD8+ T cells in alopecia areata. Study overall: Patients in the treated group were given tofacitinib by mouth, 5 to 10 mg twice a day. The study gave tofacitinib for 6 to 18 months, then 6 months off drug.

Extraction of RNA preceded its reverse transcription into cDNA, which served as the sequencing template. Repertoires were generated with immunoSEQ multiplex PCR, while TCRdb's copy carries only in-frame clones and drops some. Of fewer than 250,000 clones listed, approximately 47% are singletons. The study's findings and limits: Under tofacitinib, numerous expanded lesional clonotypes remained detectable in scalp and blood. Sharing of TCR sequences between patients (possibly for HLA-related reasons) was less clear than in mice.

This receptor was taken from a human donor with alopecia areata. The chain recombines TRBV20-1 with TRBJ2-5, with D hard to call. Material: CD4+ T cells sorted from blood, obtained at roughly week 36, from a patient treated with tofacitinib. This CDR3 reads CSARALETQYF. The CDR3 nucleotides are TGCAGTGCTAGGGCCTTGGAGACCCAGTACTTC.